The present TCR beta chain was sequenced within a study of T cell responses to AZD1222 COVID-19 vaccine. Notes on the study in general: Recipients of AZD1222 seropositive at baseline numbered only five or six. The CD4 TCRs associated with vaccination extended across spike and predominated at 160-218 and 743-854.

With regard to this clone: Its cognate antigen is unknown.

The V and J ends lost 5 bases and 2 bases respectively, with 24 bases between them. The CDR3 runs to 18 residues. Germline CDR1 reads MNHEY; CDR2 reads SMNVEV (reference sequence). The protocol was immunoSEQ multiplex PCR, while the TCRdb copy is restricted to in-frame clones and leaves out a portion. The sample has tens of thousands of clones; roughly 90% are singletons. The input for sequencing was peripheral blood, taken on day 0 of AZD1222 vaccination. The receptor's source is an adult in good health. The chain recombines TRBV27 with TRBJ1-2; no firm D call. As DNA, the CDR3 is TGTGCCAGCAGTACTTCCTGGGTGCCCTCACCTAAGAACTATGGCTACACCTTC. Translated, it gives CASSTSWVPSPKNYGYTF.